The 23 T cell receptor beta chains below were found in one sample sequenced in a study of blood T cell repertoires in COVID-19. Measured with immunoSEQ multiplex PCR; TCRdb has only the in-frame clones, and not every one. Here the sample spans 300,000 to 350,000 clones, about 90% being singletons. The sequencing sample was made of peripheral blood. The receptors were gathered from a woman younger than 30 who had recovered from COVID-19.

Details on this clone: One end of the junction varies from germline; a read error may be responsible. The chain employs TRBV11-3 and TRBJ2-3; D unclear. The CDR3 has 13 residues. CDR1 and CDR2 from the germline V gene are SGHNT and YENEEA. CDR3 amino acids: CASSSEPLVPISF. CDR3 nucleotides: TGTGCCAGCAGCTCGGAGCCCCTGGTCCCCATCAGTTTT.

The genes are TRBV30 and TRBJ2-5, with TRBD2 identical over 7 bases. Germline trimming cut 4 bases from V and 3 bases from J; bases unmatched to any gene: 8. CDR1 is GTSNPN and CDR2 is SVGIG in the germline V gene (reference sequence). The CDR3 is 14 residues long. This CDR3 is CAWTWGEGKETQYF. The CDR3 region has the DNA TGTGCCTGGACGTGGGGGGAGGGAAAAGAGACCCAGTACTTC.

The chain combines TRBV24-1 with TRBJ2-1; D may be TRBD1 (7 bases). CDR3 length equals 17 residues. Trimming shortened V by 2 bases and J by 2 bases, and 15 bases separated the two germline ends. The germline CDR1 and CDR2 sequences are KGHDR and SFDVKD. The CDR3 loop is CATSDSAQGGPYNEQFF. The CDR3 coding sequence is TGTGCCACCAGTGATTCAGCGCAGGGGGGCCCCTACAATGAGCAGTTCTTC.

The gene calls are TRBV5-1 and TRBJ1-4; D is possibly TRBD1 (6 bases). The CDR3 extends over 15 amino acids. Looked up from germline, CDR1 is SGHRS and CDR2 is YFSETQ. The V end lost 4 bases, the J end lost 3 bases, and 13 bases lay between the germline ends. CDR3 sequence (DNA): TGCGCCAGCAGCCAACAGGGTCCGGCTAATGAAAAACTGTTTTTT. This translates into CASSQQGPANEKLFF. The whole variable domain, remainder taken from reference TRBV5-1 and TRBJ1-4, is KAGVTQTPRYLIKTRGQQVTLSCSPISGHRSVSWYQQTPGQGLQFLFEYFSETQRNKGNFPGRFSGRQFSNSRSEMNVSTLELGDSALYLCASSQQGPANEKLFFGSGTQLSVL.

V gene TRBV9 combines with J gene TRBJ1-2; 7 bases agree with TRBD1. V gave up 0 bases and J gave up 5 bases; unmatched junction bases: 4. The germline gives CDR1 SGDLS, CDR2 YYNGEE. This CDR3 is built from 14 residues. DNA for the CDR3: TGTGCCAGCAGCGTAGTAGAACAGGGGTATGGCTACACCTTC. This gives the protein CASSVVEQGYGYTF.

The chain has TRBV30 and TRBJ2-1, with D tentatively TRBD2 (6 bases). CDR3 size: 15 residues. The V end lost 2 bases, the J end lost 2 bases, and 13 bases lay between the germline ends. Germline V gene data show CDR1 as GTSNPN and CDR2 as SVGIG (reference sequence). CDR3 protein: CAWSLRLGAYNEQFF. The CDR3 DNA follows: TGTGCCTGGAGTCTCCGACTAGGGGCCTACAATGAGCAGTTCTTC. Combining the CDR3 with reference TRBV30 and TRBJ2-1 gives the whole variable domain SQTIHQWPATLVQPVGSPLSLECTVEGTSNPNLYWYRQAAGRGLQLLFYSVGIGQISSEVPQNLSASRPQDRQFILSSKKLLLSDSGFYLCAWSLRLGAYNEQFFGPGTRLTVL.

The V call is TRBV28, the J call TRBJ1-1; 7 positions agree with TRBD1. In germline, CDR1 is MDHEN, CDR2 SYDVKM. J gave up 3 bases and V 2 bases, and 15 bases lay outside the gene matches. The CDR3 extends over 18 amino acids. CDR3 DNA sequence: TGTGCCAGCAGTTTACTACTTGCCAGGGGGACTTTACACACTGAAGCTTTCTTT. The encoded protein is CASSLLLARGTLHTEAFF.

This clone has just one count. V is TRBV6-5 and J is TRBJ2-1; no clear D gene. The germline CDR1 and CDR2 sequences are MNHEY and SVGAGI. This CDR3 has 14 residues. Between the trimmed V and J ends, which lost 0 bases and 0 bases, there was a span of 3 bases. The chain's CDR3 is CASSYSSSYNEQFF. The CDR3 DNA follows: TGTGCCAGCAGTTACTCCAGCTCCTACAATGAGCAGTTCTTC.

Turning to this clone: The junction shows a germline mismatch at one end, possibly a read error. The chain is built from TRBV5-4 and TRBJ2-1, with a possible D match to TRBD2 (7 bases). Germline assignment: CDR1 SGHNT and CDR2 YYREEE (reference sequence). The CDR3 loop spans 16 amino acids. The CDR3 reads CASRLGGGWDYNEQFF. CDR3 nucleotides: TGTGCCAGCAGGTTGGGCGGGGGCTGGGATTACAATGAGCAGTTCTTC.

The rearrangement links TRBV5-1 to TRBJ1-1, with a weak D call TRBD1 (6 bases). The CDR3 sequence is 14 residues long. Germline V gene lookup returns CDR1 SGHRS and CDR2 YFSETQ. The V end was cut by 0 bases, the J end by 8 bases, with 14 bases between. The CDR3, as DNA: TGCGCCAGCAGCTTGGGAAGCCGACAGGTGGAAGCTTTCTTT. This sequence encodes CASSLGSRQVEAFF.

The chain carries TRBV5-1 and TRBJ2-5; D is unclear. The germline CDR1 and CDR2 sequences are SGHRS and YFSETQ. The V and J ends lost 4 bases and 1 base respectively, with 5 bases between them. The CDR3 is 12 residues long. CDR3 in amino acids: CASSHTQETQYF. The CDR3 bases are TGCGCCAGCAGCCACACCCAAGAGACCCAGTACTTC.

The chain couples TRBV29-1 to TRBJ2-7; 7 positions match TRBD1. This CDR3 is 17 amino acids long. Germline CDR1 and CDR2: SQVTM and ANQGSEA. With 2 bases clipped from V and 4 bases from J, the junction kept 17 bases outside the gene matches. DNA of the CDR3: TGCAGCGTTGAACAGGGAGAACCGGGGACAGCCTTTTACGAGCAGTACGTC. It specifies CSVEQGEPGTAFYEQYV.

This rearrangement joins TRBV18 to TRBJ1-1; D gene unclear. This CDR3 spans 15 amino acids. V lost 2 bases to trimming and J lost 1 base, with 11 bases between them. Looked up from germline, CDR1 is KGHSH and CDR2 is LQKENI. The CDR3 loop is CASSPKQIRNTEAFF. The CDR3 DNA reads TGTGCCAGCTCACCAAAACAGATCCGGAACACTGAAGCTTTCTTT.

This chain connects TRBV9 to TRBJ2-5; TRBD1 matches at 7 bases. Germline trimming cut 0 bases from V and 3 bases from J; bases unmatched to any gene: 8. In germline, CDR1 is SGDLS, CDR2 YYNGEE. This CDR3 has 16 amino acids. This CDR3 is CASSVGGRGNEETQYF. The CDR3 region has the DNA TGTGCCAGCAGCGTAGGGGGCAGGGGGAACGAAGAGACCCAGTACTTC.

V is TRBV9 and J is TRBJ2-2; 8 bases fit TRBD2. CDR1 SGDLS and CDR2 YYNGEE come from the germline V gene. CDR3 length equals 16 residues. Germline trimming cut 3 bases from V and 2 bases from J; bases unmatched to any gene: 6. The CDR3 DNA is TGTGCCAGCAGCGCCGTTACTAGCGGAAACACCGGGGAGCTGTTTTTT. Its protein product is CASSAVTSGNTGELFF.

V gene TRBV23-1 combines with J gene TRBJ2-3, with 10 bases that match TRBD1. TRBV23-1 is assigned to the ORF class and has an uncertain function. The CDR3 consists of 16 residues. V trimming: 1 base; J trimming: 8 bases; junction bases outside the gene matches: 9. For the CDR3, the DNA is TGCGCCAGCAGTCAATTCCGGGACAGGGGTTTGGGTACGCAGTATTTT. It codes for CASSQFRDRGLGTQYF.

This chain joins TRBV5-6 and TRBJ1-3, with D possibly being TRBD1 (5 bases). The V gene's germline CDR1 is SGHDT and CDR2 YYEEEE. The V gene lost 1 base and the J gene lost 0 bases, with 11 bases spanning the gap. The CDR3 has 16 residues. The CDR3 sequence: CASSLRGAYSGNTIYF. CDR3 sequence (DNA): TGTGCCAGCAGCTTGCGCGGGGCCTACTCTGGAAACACCATATATTTT.

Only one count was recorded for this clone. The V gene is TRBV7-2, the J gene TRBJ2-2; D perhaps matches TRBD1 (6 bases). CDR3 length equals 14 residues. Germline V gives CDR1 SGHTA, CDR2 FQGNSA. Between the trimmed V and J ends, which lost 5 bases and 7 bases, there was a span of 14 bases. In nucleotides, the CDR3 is TGTGCCAGCAGCCAGGACAGCTATTTCGGGGAGCTGTTTTTT. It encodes CASSQDSYFGELFF. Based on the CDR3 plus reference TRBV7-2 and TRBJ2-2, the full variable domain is GAGVSQSPSNKVTEKGKDVELRCDPISGHTALYWYRQSLGQGLEFLIYFQGNSAPDKSGLPSDRFSAERTGGSVSTLTIQRTQQEDSAVYLCASSQDSYFGELFFGEGSRLTVL.

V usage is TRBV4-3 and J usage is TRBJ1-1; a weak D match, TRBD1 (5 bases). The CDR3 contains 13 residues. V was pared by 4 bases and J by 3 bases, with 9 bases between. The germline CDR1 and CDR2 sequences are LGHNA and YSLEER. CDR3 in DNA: TGCGCCAGCAGCCGGGACTTGCACACTGAAGCTTTCTTT. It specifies CASSRDLHTEAFF.

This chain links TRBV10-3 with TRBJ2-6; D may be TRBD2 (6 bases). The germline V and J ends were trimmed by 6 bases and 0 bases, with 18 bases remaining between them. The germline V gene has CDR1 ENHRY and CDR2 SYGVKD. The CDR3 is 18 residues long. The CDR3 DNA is TGTGCCATCAGCCCCTCGGGGCGGGACCTCTCTGGGGCCAACGTCCTGACTTTC. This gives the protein CAISPSGRDLSGANVLTF.

In DNA form, the CDR3 reads TGTGCCAGCAGCCATCAAAACAGGGTCAGCTCCTACGAGCAGTACGTC. This sequence encodes CASSHQNRVSSYEQYV. The chain carries TRBV3-1 (or the pseudogene TRBV3-2) and TRBJ2-7; weak D call: TRBD1 (6 bases). Germline assignment: CDR1 LGHDT and CDR2 YNNKEL (reference sequence). V lost 3 bases, J lost 0 bases, and 15 bases lay in between. The CDR3 has 16 residues.

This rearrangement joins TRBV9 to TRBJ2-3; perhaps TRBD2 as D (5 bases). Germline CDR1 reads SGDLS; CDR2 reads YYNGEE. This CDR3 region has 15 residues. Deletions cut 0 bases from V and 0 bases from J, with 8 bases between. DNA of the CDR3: TGTGCCAGCAGCGTAGCGGGAAGAAGCACAGATACGCAGTATTTT. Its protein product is CASSVAGRSTDTQYF.

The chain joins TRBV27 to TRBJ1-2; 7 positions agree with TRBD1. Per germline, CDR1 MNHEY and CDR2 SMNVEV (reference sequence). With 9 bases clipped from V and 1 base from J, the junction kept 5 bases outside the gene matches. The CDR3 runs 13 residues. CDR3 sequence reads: CASGTEYNYGYTF. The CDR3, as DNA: TGTGCCAGTGGGACAGAATATAACTATGGCTACACCTTC.